The 7 T cell receptor beta chains listed next were all sequenced from one sample in a study of T cell changes during pregnancy in multiple sclerosis. Libraries were prepared by immunoSEQ multiplex PCR; TCRdb keeps only in-frame clonotypes and omits some of them. The table includes around 44,000 clones, almost 95% detected once. The sample taken for sequencing was peripheral blood. Receptor source: a female donor with multiple sclerosis, enrolled in a pregnancy study.

This rearrangement joins TRBV27 to TRBJ1-1; D gene uncertain. Germline CDR1 MNHEY, CDR2 SMNVEV (reference sequence). Deletions cut 8 bases from V and 4 bases from J, with 17 bases between. CDR3 size: 14 residues. The CDR3 spells CASRRSLALTEAFF. In nucleotides, the CDR3 is TGTGCCAGCCGACGATCCTTGGCGCTCACTGAAGCTTTCTTT.

This clone was found a few times. The rearrangement joins TRBV14 to TRBJ2-1, with D hard to call. Germline V gives CDR1 SGHDN, CDR2 FVKESK. The V and J ends lost 0 bases and 2 bases respectively, with 11 bases between them. This CDR3 is 16 amino acids long. CDR3 in amino acids: CASSQERPTPYNEQFF. The DNA of the CDR3 is TGTGCCAGCAGCCAAGAAAGGCCTACACCCTACAATGAGCAGTTCTTC.

V usage is TRBV29-1 and J usage is TRBJ1-4; 8 nucleotides match TRBD1. V was pared by 6 bases and J by 5 bases, with 11 bases of the junction left unmatched. This CDR3 has 15 amino acids. The V gene's germline CDR1 is SQVTM and CDR2 ANQGSEA. The CDR3 here is CSVRMDREDNEKLFF. The CDR3 bases are TGCAGCGTCCGAATGGACAGGGAGGACAATGAAAAACTGTTTTTT.

The rearrangement uses TRBV5-1 and TRBJ1-5; a weak D match, TRBD1 (5 bases). Germline V gene data show CDR1 as SGHRS and CDR2 as YFSETQ. V lost 0 bases and J 5 bases, leaving 12 bases between the germline ends. The CDR3 contains 15 residues. The CDR3 loop is CASSLGPGTDQPQHF. The CDR3 DNA follows: TGCGCCAGCAGCTTGGGTCCGGGGACCGATCAGCCCCAGCATTTT.

V is TRBV28 and J is TRBJ2-5; D is possibly TRBD2 (6 bases). The CDR3 totals 17 residues. Trimming took 6 bases from V and 1 from J, leaving 21 bases between them. Germline V gene lookup returns CDR1 MDHEN and CDR2 SYDVKM. The CDR3 DNA is TGTGCCAGCAGCTTGATACGGGCTAGCGATTTCCAAGAGACCCAGTACTTC. It translates to CASSLIRASDFQETQYF.

The V call is TRBV6-5, the J call TRBJ2-7; 8 bases agree with TRBD2. The germline CDR1 and CDR2 sequences are MNHEY and SVGAGI. The ends lost 7 bases at V and 4 bases at J; junction bases unmatched: 6. This CDR3 has 13 residues. CDR3 amino acids: CASTRSGRYEQYF. CDR3 bases: TGTGCCAGCACTCGGAGCGGGAGATACGAGCAGTACTTC.

This rearrangement joins TRBV6-6 to TRBJ1-1; D perhaps matches TRBD1 (5 bases). The germline V gene encodes CDR1 MNHNY and CDR2 SVGAGI (reference sequence). CDR3 size: 15 residues. V lost 2 bases to trimming and J lost 4 bases, with 14 bases between them. The CDR3 DNA is TGTGCCAGCAGTTACCGGGGGAGGGTTGGCACTGAAGCTTTCTTT. It encodes CASSYRGRVGTEAFF.